What follows describes a single T cell receptor beta chain. The clone's antigen remains unknown. No base-level quality is on record; no much larger clone is a single base apart. Using the deep immunoSEQ assay, multiplex PCR amplified TCR CDR3 regions from genomic DNA. Genomic DNA extracted from each cell subset was distributed evenly over all wells of several immunoSEQ 96-well plates, and each plate served as one replicate. For sorted subsets, roughly 190 ng of genomic DNA, equivalent to 30,000 or so T cell genomes, went into each replicate PCR. Purified libraries were measured with a Qubit 3.0 fluorometer, size-checked on a Bioanalyzer 2100, and measured again with the KAPA Library Quantification kit. Every immunoSEQ 96-well plate was sequenced on a separate single-read 150-cycle Illumina NextSeq 550 flow cell. The published analysis was carried out like this. Because only junctional sequences without quality scores were contained in the immunoSEQ output, filtering matching that applied to full-length reads could not be performed. Sequences were annotated with PyIR, a Python wrapper for IgBLAST v1.9, and V/J genes and CDR3 were assigned using IMGT germline references. Any read was removed if the V/J assignment was weak (E-value above 1e-6), the CDR3 was missing, or the read contained stop codons, out-of-frame junctions, or ambiguous translated residues. V3J clonotypes were defined by identical inferred V gene, J gene, and CDR3 amino acid sequence. Percentage overlap between repertoires was calculated by dividing the number of shared unique clonotypes by the size of the smaller repertoire. Repertoire richness was assessed with RTK rarefaction, the Chao1 estimator, and Recon v2.1 estimates of unobserved clonotypes. Generation probabilities were computed with OLGA for all TCRbeta clonotypes obtained by the gDNA method from several donors. TCRdb stores this immuneACCESS table with in-frame sequences only. Part of the clones is absent; in the studies checked, under half of the shortfall reflects unresolved V genes, and no reason is known for the rest. V, J and clone size are taken as reported in that table, and D and trimming were inferred from the DNA itself. Here the sample has roughly 890,000 clones; 80% to 95% occur a single time. The top ten hold approximately 25% of the sample.

CD8 naive samples consisted of CD45RO-negative cells that were positively selected for CCR7, yielding a CD45RA+CCR7+ population without TemRA cells. The donors were healthy, HIV-negative adults who had no recently reported acute infections or vaccinations. Every donor was a Caucasian adult living in Nashville, Tennessee, USA. Blood was obtained by leukapheresis, after which PBMCs were separated by Ficoll-Histopaque density gradient centrifugation and cryopreserved in liquid nitrogen vapor phase. Purity and quantity of every magnetically sorted T cell population were checked by analytical flow cytometry. From each sorted fraction, genomic DNA was isolated and quantified by UV absorbance on a Nanodrop 2000c. This sample is part of a study of shared clonotypes between healthy human individuals (dated by TCRdb to about 2020). In terms of the full investigation: The cohort included three men and two women between 18 and 49 years of age. For each donor, CD4 naive and CD4 memory were each run on three plates, CD8 naive on two plates, and CD8 memory on one plate. To estimate repertoire size and how much clonotypes are shared between individuals, the study performed deep sequencing of blood TCR repertoires from roughly five healthy adults. Different laboratories and diverse techniques were used to prepare libraries and sequence TCR repertoires, to increase sequencing depth and limit assay-specific biases. Between about 0.8 and 9.5 billion PBMCs per donor were obtained by leukapheresis.

Results the study describes overall, beyond this receptor: Higher generation probabilities were observed for clonotypes shared by all four sorted-subset donors than for non-shared clonotypes. About 5% of naive CD4, 3.5% of naive CD8, approximately 2% of memory CD4, and over 0.35% of memory CD8 clonotypes were shared across several donors. Incomplete sequencing was indicated by rarefaction of sorted-subset datasets, despite the large sequencing depth. Based on pairwise subsampling, the degree of clonotype sharing among donors was expected to be affected by sequencing depth. Naive subsets generally had larger estimated clonotype richness than memory subsets did. Because the study included a small number of donors, the genetic and exposure-history diversity represented was limited. Only blood was sampled, and tissue TCR repertoires likely differ from those in blood.

The CDR3, from cysteine to phenylalanine, totals 14 residues. Only the CDR3 portion is preserved as DNA: 42 bases, with reading frame beginning at the first base. As encoded in the germline V gene (reference sequence), CDR1 is LNHDA while CDR2 is SQIVND. V lost 3 bases and J lost 6 bases; the stretch between them is 14 bases long. This chain joins TRBV19 to TRBJ1-1, and possibly TRBD1, on 5 matching bases. The receptor was derived from a man younger than 45 in good health. Sequenced: naive CD8+ T cells sorted from blood. The label giving this sample's cell subset or site can be read as: CD45RA+CCR7+. The DNA is as follows: TGTGCCAGTAGTATGGAGTCAGGGTCCGCTGAAGCTTTCTTT. It translates to CASSMESGSAEAFF. The entire variable domain, with the stretches around the CDR3 drawn from the reference TRBV19 and TRBJ1-1 proteins, is DGGITQSPKYLFRKEGQNVTLSCEQNLNHDAMYWYRQDPGQGLRLIYYSQIVNDFQKGDIAEGYSVSREKKESFPLTVTSAQKNPTAFYLCASSMESGSAEAFFGQGTRLTVV.